The clone carrying this T cell receptor beta chain came up a few times. The antigen is not known. The record originates from a study of cytomegalovirus exposure and HLA in healthy donors. Germline lookup yields CDR1 LGHNA and CDR2 YNFKEQ. The V gene lost 0 bases and the J gene lost 4 bases, with 12 bases spanning the gap. The CDR3 is 15 residues long. Primers: 60 Vbeta forward and 13 Jbeta reverse. Sequencing was performed with immunoSEQ multiplex PCR; in TCRdb, only in-frame clones are kept and a portion is missing. This table has approximately 150,000 clones, around 10% appearing once. Findings and limits, study-wide: Most TCR beta V segments were productive about 87% or about 30% of the time in an earlier analysis. Presence/absence analyses treated sequencing depth as roughly uniform across donors.

Material for sequencing was PBMCs. The V call is TRBV4-2, the J call TRBJ1-1; the D is unclear. This clonotype was obtained from a male donor in good health and CMV-seronegative. The CDR3 protein is CASSQDPSGITEAFF. CDR3 nucleotides: TGTGCCAGCAGCCAAGATCCCTCGGGGATCACTGAAGCTTTCTTT.